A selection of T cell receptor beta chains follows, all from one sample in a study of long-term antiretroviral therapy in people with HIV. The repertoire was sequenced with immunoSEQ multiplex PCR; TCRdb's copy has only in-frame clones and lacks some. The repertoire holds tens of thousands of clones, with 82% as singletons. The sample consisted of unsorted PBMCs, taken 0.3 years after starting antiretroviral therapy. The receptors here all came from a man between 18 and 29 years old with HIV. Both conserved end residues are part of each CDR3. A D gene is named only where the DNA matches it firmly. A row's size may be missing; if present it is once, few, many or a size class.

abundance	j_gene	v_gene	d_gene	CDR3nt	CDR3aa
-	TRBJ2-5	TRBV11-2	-	TGTGCCAGCAGCTTTTGGCAAGAGACCCAGTACTTC	CASSFWQETQYF
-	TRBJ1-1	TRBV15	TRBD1	TGTGCCACCAGCCGGGACAGGGGTTCGAAGATGAACACTGAAGCTTTCTTT	CATSRDRGSKMNTEAFF
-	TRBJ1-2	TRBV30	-	TGTGCCTGGAGTCGGGGGAGGTATGGCTACACCTTC	CAWSRGRYGYTF
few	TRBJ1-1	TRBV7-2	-	TGTGCCAGCAGCCTAGGGGTATCTTGGGAAGCTTTCTTT	CASSLGVSWEAFF
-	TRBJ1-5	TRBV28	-	TGTGCCAGCAGTTCCGCCAGCTCCAATCAGCCCCAGCATTTT	CASSSASSNQPQHF
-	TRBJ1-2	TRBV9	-	TGTGCCAGCCGAGCGGCTATGGACTCTGGCTACACCTTC	CASRAAMDSGYTF
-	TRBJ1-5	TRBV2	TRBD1	TGTGCCAGCACAGCCGGGACAGTAAATCAGCCCCAGCATTTT	CASTAGTVNQPQHF
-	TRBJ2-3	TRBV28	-	TGTGCCAGCAGTTTAACTAGCACCACAGATACGCAGTATTTT	CASSLTSTTDTQYF
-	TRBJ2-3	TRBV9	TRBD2	TGTGCCAGCAGCGTAGAGGCGGGGGGAAGCGCAGATACGCAGTATTTT	CASSVEAGGSADTQYF
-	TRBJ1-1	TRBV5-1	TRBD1	TGCGCCAGCGGACCCCAGGGGGCCGGTGAAGCTTTCTTT	CASGPQGAGEAFF
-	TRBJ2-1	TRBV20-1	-	TGCAGTGCTAGAGTTGAGGGTGAGCAGTTCTTC	CSARVEGEQFF
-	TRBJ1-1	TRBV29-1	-	TGCAGCGAGCTGAAAGACATGAACACTGAAGCTTTCTTT	CSELKDMNTEAFF
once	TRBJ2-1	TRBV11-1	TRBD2	TGTGCCAGCAGCTTAGAGCCTAGCGGGGGGTACAATGAGCAGTTCTTC	CASSLEPSGGYNEQFF
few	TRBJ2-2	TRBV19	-	TGTGCCAGTAGTACCCCGACAGCCACGAACACCGGGGAGCTGTTTTTT	CASSTPTATNTGELFF
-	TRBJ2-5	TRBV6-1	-	TGTGCCAGCAGTGAAGTGAGGGGGTGGGGGGAGACCCAGTACTTC	CASSEVRGWGETQYF
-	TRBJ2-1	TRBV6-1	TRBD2	TGTGCCAGCAGAACAGCGGGGGTGAACTACAATGAGCAGTTCTTC	CASRTAGVNYNEQFF
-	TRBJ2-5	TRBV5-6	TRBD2	TGTGCCAGCAGCTTACCAGAGACTAGCGGGATTGAGGAGACCCAGTACTTC	CASSLPETSGIEETQYF
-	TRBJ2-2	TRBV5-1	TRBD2	TGCGCCAGCAGCTTGGCTGGCGGGAGAGACACCGGGGAGCTGTTTTTT	CASSLAGGRDTGELFF
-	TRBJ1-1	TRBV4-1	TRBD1	TGCGCCAGCAGCTCCGGGACAGGGGGCTTTTACACTGAAGCTTTCTTT	CASSSGTGGFYTEAFF
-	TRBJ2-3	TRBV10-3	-	TGTGCCATCAGTGAGTCGGGCGCGGAGGGAGCGCAGTATTTT	CAISESGAEGAQYF
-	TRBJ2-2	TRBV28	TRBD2	TGTGCCAGCAGGATAACCGGGACTAGCGCCTTCCCCGGGGAGCTGTTTTTT	CASRITGTSAFPGELFF
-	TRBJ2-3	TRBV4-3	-	TGCGCCAGCAGCCAAGACCGGGACTTCTACACAGATACGCAGTATTTT	CASSQDRDFYTDTQYF
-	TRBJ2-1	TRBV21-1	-	TGTGCCAGCGAATGGGAGGTCTCCCACAATGAGCAGTTCTTC	CASEWEVSHNEQFF
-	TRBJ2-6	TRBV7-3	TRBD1	TGTGCCAGCAGCTCAACAGGGGATGGGGCCAACGTCCTGACTTTC	CASSSTGDGANVLTF
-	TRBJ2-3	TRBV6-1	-	TGTGCCAGCAGTTCTAGACTTGGGGATACGCAGTATTTT	CASSSRLGDTQYF
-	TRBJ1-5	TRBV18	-	TGTGCCAGCTCACCCCGCGTGGAGGGCAATCAGCCCCAGCATTTT	CASSPRVEGNQPQHF
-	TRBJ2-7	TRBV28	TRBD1	TGTGCCAGCAGTTCGTTACAGGGGATAGAGCAGTACTTC	CASSSLQGIEQYF
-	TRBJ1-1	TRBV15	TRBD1	TGTGCCACCAGCCTCGACAGGGTGGCCCCTGAAGCTTTCTTT	CATSLDRVAPEAFF
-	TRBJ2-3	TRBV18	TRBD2	TGTGCCAGCTCACCACGGCTAGCGGGGGGGAAGGGGCCAGATACGCAGTATTTT	CASSPRLAGGKGPDTQYF
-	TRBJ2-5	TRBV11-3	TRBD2	TGTGCCAGCAGCTCCCGGGACTACTCTCGGACCCAGTACTTC	CASSSRDYSRTQYF
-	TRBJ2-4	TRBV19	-	TGTGCCAGTAGTATTCAGGGGAGGAACATTCAGTACTTC	CASSIQGRNIQYF
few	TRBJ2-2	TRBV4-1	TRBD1	TGCGCCAGCAGCCCTTTCGAGGACAGGGTGTACACCGGGGAGCTGTTTTTT	CASSPFEDRVYTGELFF
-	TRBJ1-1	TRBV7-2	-	TGTGCCAGCAGCCCGGGACCGAACACTGAAGCTTTCTTT	CASSPGPNTEAFF
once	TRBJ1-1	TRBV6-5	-	TGTGCCAGCAGTTACCATAGGGGGAGGGCTTTCTTT	CASSYHRGRAFF
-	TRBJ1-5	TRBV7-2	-	TGTGCCAGTGGACAGAGTTCATCTCAGCCCCAGCATTTT	CASGQSSSQPQHF
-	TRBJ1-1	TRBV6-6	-	TGTGCCAGCAGTCGGCGCTTGGACAGACCTGAAGCTTTCTTT	CASSRRLDRPEAFF
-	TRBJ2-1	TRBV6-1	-	TGTGCCAGCCTCAGGGGATTCAATGAGCAGTTCTTC	CASLRGFNEQFF
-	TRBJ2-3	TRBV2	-	TGTGCCAGCAGTGAAGCCCCCAGGGCAGATACGCAGTATTTT	CASSEAPRADTQYF
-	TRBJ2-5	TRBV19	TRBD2	TGTGCCAGTAGTGGCTCAGCGGGAGAGAGAGAGACCCAGTACTTC	CASSGSAGERETQYF
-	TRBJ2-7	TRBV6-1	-	TGTGCCAGCAGTGAAAAAGTCAGGGCATCCGAGCAGTACTTC	CASSEKVRASEQYF
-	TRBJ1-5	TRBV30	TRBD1	TGTGCCTGGAGCCCCGGGACAGCCCATAGCAATCAGCCCCAGCATTTT	CAWSPGTAHSNQPQHF
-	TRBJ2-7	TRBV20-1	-	TGCAGTGCTAGCCCAGGGGACGAGCAGTACTTC	CSASPGDEQYF
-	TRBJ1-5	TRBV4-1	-	TGCGCCAGCAAACAGGCCCGGGGGGCCCCTTATAGCAATCAGCCCCAGCATTTT	CASKQARGAPYSNQPQHF
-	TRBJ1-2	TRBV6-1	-	TGTGCCAGCATGACATTCTATGGCTACACCTTC	CASMTFYGYTF
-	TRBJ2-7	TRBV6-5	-	TGTGCCAGCAGCCCGACAACCTACGAGCAGTACTTC	CASSPTTYEQYF
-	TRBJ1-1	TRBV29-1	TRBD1	TGCAGCGTACTGGGACAGGGAGATAATGAAGCTTTCTTT	CSVLGQGDNEAFF
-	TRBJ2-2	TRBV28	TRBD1	TGTGCCAGCACCCCCTCCGGGACAGGGAACACCGGGGAGCTGTTTTTT	CASTPSGTGNTGELFF
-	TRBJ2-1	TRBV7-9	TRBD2	TGTGCCAGCAGCTCCGGGACTAGTTGGACCCTTTACAATGAGCAGTTCTTC	CASSSGTSWTLYNEQFF